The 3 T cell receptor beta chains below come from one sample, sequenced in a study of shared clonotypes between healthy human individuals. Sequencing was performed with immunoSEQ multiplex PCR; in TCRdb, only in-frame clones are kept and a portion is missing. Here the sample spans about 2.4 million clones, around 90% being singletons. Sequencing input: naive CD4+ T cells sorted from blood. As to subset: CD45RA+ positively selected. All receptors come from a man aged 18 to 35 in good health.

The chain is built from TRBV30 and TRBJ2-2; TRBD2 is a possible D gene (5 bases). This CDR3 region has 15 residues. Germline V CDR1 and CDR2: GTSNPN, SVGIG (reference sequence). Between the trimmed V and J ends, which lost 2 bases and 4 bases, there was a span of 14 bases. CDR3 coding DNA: TGTGCCTGGAGTCTCACGGCCCGGGGCACCGGGGAGCTGTTTTTT. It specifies CAWSLTARGTGELFF.

The DNA for the CDR3 is TGTGCCAGCAGGGACAGGGAGGGACGCGGGAATCAGCCCCAGCATTTT. This sequence encodes CASRDREGRGNQPQHF. The chain recombines TRBV21-1 with TRBJ1-5; TRBD1 is the table's D call and was not checked against the DNA. TRBV21-1 is a pseudogene. This CDR3 region has 16 residues.

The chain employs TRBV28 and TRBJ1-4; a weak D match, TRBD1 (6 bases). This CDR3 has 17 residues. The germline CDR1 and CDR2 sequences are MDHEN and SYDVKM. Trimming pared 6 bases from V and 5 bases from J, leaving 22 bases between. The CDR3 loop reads CASSATGTPKVNEKLFF. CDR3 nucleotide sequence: TGTGCCAGCAGCGCGACCGGGACACCGAAGGTCAATGAAAAACTGTTTTTT.